The text below deals with one T cell receptor (beta chain). TCRdb keeps only in-frame clones here, not all; method: immunoSEQ multiplex PCR. This table has 250,000 to 350,000 clones, roughly four fifths appearing once. These data are taken from a study of cytotoxic CD8 clonotypes in ibrutinib-treated CLL. Looked up from germline, CDR1 is MNHEY and CDR2 is SVGAGI. Trimming cost V 5 bases and J 6 bases, with 8 bases left between them. This CDR3 contains 12 residues. TCR beta library input comprised roughly 1.8 micrograms of genomic DNA from cryopreserved PBMCs. Sequenced material: PBMCs, taken at disease progression, from a patient treated with ibrutinib. J is TRBJ1-5 and V is TRBV6-5; D perhaps matches TRBD1 (5 bases). The source is a human donor with chronic lymphocytic leukemia. The CDR3 spells CASSGRGQPQHF. The CDR3 region has the DNA TGTGCCAGCAGTGGAAGGGGTCAGCCCCAGCATTTT.